These 15 T cell receptor beta chains were sequenced from one sample in a study of blood T cells in healthy people across ages (dated by TCRdb to the mid-2010s). The library was prepared using 5' RACE. TCRdb lists the instrument as Illumina HiSeq 2500. A second PCR of 7 to 11 cycles was performed with a sample-barcoded 5' primer and a J-beta primer mix. Using fastp trimming at Q25 and MiXCR clonotype assembly, TCRdb reanalyzed the public sequencing data and kept in-frame beta chains. Every entry covers one CDR3 protein and lists the most common genes and DNA from its rows. Within this sample are around 1,600,000 distinct CDR3 sequences, with about 45% of them counted one time only. The ten largest clones capture around 4% of the sample. Sequencing was carried out using blood. The receptors stem from a young woman in good health.

This clonotype was found many times. J is TRBJ1-2 and V is TRBV2; weak D call: TRBD1 (6 bases). The CDR3 contains 14 residues. Germline V gene sequence: CDR1 SNHLY, CDR2 FYNNEI. V dropped 6 bases and J dropped 7 bases, with 18 bases sitting between them. The CDR3, as DNA: TGTGCCAGCAGGCTGGATGCGGGGGCTGGTGGCTACACCTTC. Its protein is CASRLDAGAGGYTF.

The gene calls are TRBV28 and TRBJ2-5, with TRBD1 identical over 7 bases. The end of the DNA is better explained by TRBJ2-7, so the J call may be wrong. CDR1 MDHEN and CDR2 SYDVKM come from the germline V gene. This CDR3 is 15 amino acids long. In DNA form, the CDR3 reads TGTGCCAGCAGTCCTCCGGGACAGCCCGTCCACGAGCAGTACTTC. Translating it yields CASSPPGQPVHEQYF.

This chain uses TRBV5-1 with TRBJ1-2, with no clear D. This CDR3 region has 14 residues. CDR1 and CDR2 from the germline V gene are SGHRS and YFSETQ. Between the trimmed V and J ends, which lost 0 bases and 4 bases, there was a span of 10 bases. CDR3 nucleotides: TGCGCCAGCAGCTTGGACGACGGGTCCTATGGCTACACCTTC. It codes for CASSLDDGSYGYTF.

This clonotype was counted only a few times. This may stem from a read error, because a much larger clone lies one nucleotide away. The gene calls are TRBV4-3 and TRBJ2-1, with 7 nucleotides matching TRBD2. The J call may be faulty, since TRBJ2-7 better matches the DNA end. Germline V gene lookup returns CDR1 LGHNA and CDR2 YSLEER. The CDR3 totals 16 residues. CDR3 nucleotide sequence: TGCGCCAGCAGCCGGGGACTATCCCGCTCCTACAATGAGCAGTACTTC. Protein sequence: CASSRGLSRSYNEQYF.

In this sample, this clonotype turned up many times. The CDR3 reads CSARDGGRSYEQYF. The CDR3 bases are TGCAGTGCTAGAGACGGAGGGAGGTCCTACGAGCAGTACTTC. The rearrangement links TRBV20-1 to TRBJ2-7; D might be TRBD2 (6 bases). Germline V CDR1 and CDR2: DFQATT, SNEGSKA (reference sequence). V was trimmed by 0 bases and J by 1 base, leaving 10 bases between them. This CDR3 has 14 amino acids.

The genes are TRBV11-1 and TRBJ2-1; D ambiguous. Germline V CDR1 and CDR2: SGHAT, FQDESV (reference sequence). V lost 6 bases to trimming and J lost 2 bases, with 17 bases between them. The CDR3 totals 16 residues. The CDR3 sequence: CASRPERALAYNEQFF. The DNA for the CDR3 is TGTGCCAGCAGACCCGAACGGGCCCTTGCCTACAATGAGCAGTTCTTC.

The V call is TRBV12-5, the J call TRBJ2-7; D is undetermined. V lost 1 base, J lost 4 bases, and 8 bases lay in between. CDR3 size: 13 residues. Germline V gene lookup returns CDR1 LGHNT and CDR2 FRNRAP. The CDR3 loop reads CASGLGLGYEQYF. CDR3 in DNA: TGTGCTAGTGGTTTGGGACTCGGTTACGAGCAGTACTTC.

This chain links TRBV7-2 with TRBJ2-2; no definite D call. The germline CDR1 and CDR2 sequences are SGHTA and FQGNSA. V was shortened by 5 bases and J by 7 bases, with 11 bases between the two germline ends. CDR3 length: 13 residues. Written as DNA, the CDR3 is TGTGCCAGCAGCGTTTTAGTCGGCGGGGAGCTGTTTTTT. Its protein product is CASSVLVGGELFF.

In its sample, this clonotype was seen a few times. J is TRBJ1-2 and V is TRBV4-1; D unclear. Trimming cost V 1 base and J 4 bases, with 10 bases left between them. Germline assignment: CDR1 MGHRA and CDR2 YSYEKL. This CDR3 has 14 amino acids. The CDR3 region has the DNA TGCGCCAGCAGCCAAGTCCAGAACAGCTATGGCTACACCTTC. Protein: CASSQVQNSYGYTF.

This clonotype was detected a few times. A junction end diverges from the germline sequence, so it may reflect a read error. This chain uses TRBV28 with TRBJ1-1; D uncertain. This CDR3 has 11 amino acids. CDR1 MDHEN and CDR2 SYDVKM come from the germline V gene. The CDR3 region is CASSLWSEAFF. CDR3 bases: TGCGCCAGCAGTTTGTGGTCTGAAGCTTTCTTT. Filled out from reference TRBV28 and TRBJ1-1, the complete variable domain reads DVKVTQSSRYLVKRTGEKVFLECVQDMDHENMFWYRQDPGLGLRLIYFSYDVKMKEKGDIPEGYSVSREKKERFSLILESASTNQTSMYLCASSLWSEAFFGQGTRLTVV.

This clonotype appeared many times. The J gene is TRBJ2-1, the V gene TRBV12-3 or TRBV12-4; tentatively, D is TRBD2 (6 bases). V dropped 3 bases and J dropped 1 base, with 13 bases sitting between them. The CDR3 length is 16 residues. CDR3: CASSLSSGTSYNEQFF. The CDR3 DNA follows: TGTGCCAGCAGTTTGTCTTCCGGGACTTCCTACAATGAGCAGTTCTTC.

The gene calls are TRBV25-1 and TRBJ1-5; TRBD1 aligns across 8 bases. This CDR3 has 16 amino acids. From germline, CDR1 is MGHDK and CDR2 SYGVNS. The junction had 8 bases not matched to a gene; V was cut back by 4 bases and J by 3 bases. The CDR3 DNA is TGTGCCAGCAGTGGGTCCGGACAGGGATACAATCAGCCCCAGCATTTT. Translating gives CASSGSGQGYNQPQHF.

The rearrangement links TRBV10-3 to TRBJ2-5; no clear D. The J call is in doubt because the DNA end fits TRBJ2-7 better. The CDR3 is 12 amino acids. Germline V gene data show CDR1 as ENHRY and CDR2 as SYGVKD. CDR3 sequence (DNA): TGTGCCATCGGTCCAGAAACTTACGAGCAGTACTTC. Translated: CAIGPETYEQYF.

This clonotype is a singleton in its sample. The genes are TRBV6-1 and TRBJ1-2; 11 nucleotides agree with TRBD1. The CDR3 runs 14 residues. Trimming at V came to 7 bases and at J to 6 bases, leaving 7 bases not matched to a gene. Germline CDR1 MNHNS, CDR2 SASEGT. CDR3 sequence reads: CASTKDRGRDGYTF. The CDR3 region has the DNA TGTGCCAGCACCAAGGACAGGGGGCGAGATGGCTACACCTTC.

This clonotype was seen repeatedly, ten times or more. The V and J genes are TRBV29-1 and TRBJ1-2, with D possibly TRBD1 on 5 matching bases. V lost 6 bases to trimming and J lost 7 bases, with 18 bases between them. Germline V lookup: CDR1 SQVTM, CDR2 ANQGSEA. This CDR3 contains 13 residues. The CDR3 nucleotides are TGCAGCGTCGACAAGACAGCCGGAGGTGGCTACACCTTC. Its translation is CSVDKTAGGGYTF.